These 5 T cell receptor beta chains were all obtained from the same sample, sequenced in a study of Graves' ophthalmopathy and Graves' hyperthyroidism. For repertoire sequencing, the TCR beta CDR3 regions were amplified from RNA transcripts. HTBI primers were used in a first-round RT-PCR, which preceded a second-round multiplex PCR. TCRdb re-called the multiplex PCR reads through MiXCR, storing one row per CDR3 protein. The data contain around 400,000 distinct CDR3 sequences, more than 20% of them singletons. The sample consisted of peripheral blood. All receptors derive from a woman aged 18-29 years with stable Graves' hyperthyroidism.

This clonotype was counted many times. This chain joins TRBV19 and TRBJ1-2, with unresolved D. The V and J ends lost 3 bases and 3 bases respectively, with 5 bases between them. The CDR3 runs to 12 residues. CDR1 and CDR2 from the germline V gene are LNHDA and SQIVND (reference sequence). This CDR3 reads CASSMLDYGYTF. CDR3 nucleotide sequence: TGTGCCAGTAGTATGCTAGACTATGGCTACACCTTC.

This clonotype occurred many times. This chain uses TRBV10-3 with TRBJ2-2; D unclear. The V end was cut by 10 bases, the J end by 3 bases, with 15 bases between. The CDR3 is 14 residues long. Germline V gives CDR1 ENHRY, CDR2 SYGVKD. The CDR3 DNA follows: TGTGCCACCGCATCGGACGGATACACCGGGGAGCTGTTTTTT. Its protein is CATASDGYTGELFF.

In this sample, this clonotype turned up many times. V usage is TRBV12-3 or TRBV12-4 and J usage is TRBJ1-5; no clear D gene. V was shortened by 5 bases and J by 8 bases, with 10 bases between the two germline ends. This CDR3 spans 12 amino acids. CDR3 coding DNA: TGTGCCAGCAGTCTTCCCCCGAAGCCCCAGCATTTT. It yields the protein CASSLPPKPQHF.

The rearrangement uses TRBV29-1 and TRBJ2-2; no clear D gene. This CDR3 contains 16 residues. The V end lost 2 bases, the J end lost 0 bases, and 13 bases lay between the germline ends. Per germline, CDR1 SQVTM and CDR2 ANQGSEA. The CDR3 bases are TGCAGCGTTGAAATGGTTGACCTTGCGAACACCGGGGAGCTGTTTTTT. It codes for CSVEMVDLANTGELFF.

This clonotype has at least ten counts. The chain has TRBV5-1 and TRBJ1-1; D is perhaps TRBD1 (5 bases). Germline V gene data show CDR1 as SGHRS and CDR2 as YFSETQ. With 9 bases removed from V and 1 base from J, the gap between germline ends came to 19 bases. The CDR3 consists of 15 residues. The CDR3 nucleotides read TGCGCCACCTCCTCCCAGGGCCCGACGAACACTGAAGCTTTCTTT. This gives the protein CATSSQGPTNTEAFF. Together with reference TRBV5-1 and TRBJ1-1, the CDR3 gives the full variable domain: KAGVTQTPRYLIKTRGQQVTLSCSPISGHRSVSWYQQTPGQGLQFLFEYFSETQRNKGNFPGRFSGRQFSNSRSEMNVSTLELGDSALYLCATSSQGPTNTEAFFGQGTRLTVV.